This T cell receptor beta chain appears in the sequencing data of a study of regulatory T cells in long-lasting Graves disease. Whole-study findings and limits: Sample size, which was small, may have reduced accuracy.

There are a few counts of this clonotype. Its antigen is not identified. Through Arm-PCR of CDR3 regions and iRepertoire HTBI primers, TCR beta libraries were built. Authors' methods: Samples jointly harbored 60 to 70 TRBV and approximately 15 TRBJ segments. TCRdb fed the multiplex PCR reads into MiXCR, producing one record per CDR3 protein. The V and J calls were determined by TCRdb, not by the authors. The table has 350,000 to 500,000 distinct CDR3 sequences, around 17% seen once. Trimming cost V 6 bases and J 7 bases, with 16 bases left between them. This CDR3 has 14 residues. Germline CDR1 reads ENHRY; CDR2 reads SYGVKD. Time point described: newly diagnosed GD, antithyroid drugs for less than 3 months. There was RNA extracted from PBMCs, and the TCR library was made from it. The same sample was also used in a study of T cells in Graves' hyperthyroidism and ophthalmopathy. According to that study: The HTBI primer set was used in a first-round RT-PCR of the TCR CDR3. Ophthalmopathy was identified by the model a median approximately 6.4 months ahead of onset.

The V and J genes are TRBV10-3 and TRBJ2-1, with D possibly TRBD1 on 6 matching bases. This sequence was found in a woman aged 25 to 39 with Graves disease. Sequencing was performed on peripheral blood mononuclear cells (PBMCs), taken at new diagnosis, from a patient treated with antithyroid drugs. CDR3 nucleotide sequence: TGTGCCATCAGAGACGGGACATTGGGAAATGAGCAGTTCTTC. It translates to CAIRDGTLGNEQFF.